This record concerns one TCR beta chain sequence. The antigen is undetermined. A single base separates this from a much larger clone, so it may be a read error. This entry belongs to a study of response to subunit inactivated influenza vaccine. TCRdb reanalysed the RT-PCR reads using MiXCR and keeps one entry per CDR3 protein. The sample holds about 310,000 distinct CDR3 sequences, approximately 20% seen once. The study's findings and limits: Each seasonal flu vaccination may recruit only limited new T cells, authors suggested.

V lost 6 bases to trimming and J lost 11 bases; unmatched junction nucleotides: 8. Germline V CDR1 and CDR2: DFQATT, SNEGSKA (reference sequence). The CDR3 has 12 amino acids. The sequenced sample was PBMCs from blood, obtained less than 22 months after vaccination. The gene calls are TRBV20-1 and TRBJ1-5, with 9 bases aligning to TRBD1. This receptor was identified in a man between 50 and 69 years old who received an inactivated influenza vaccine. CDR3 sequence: CSAGGQGVAQHF. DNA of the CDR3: TGCAGTGCCGGGGGACAGGGTGTGGCCCAGCATTTT.